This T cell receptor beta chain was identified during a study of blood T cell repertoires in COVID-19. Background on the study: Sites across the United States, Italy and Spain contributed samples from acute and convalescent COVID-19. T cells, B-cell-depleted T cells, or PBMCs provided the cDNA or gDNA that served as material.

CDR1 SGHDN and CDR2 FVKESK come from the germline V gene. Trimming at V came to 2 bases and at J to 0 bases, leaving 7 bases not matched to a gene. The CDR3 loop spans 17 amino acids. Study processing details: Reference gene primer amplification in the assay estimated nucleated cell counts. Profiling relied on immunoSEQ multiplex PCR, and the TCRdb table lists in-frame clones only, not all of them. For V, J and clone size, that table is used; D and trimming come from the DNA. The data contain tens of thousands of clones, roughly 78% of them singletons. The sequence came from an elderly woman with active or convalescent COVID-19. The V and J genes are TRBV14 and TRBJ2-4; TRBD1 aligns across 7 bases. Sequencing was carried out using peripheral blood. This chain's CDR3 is CASSQMGTAGAKNIQYF. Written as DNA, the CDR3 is TGTGCCAGCAGCCAAATGGGGACAGCCGGAGCCAAAAACATTCAGTACTTC.